Listed here are 9 T cell receptor beta chains from one sample, sequenced in a study of blood T cells in healthy people across ages. The authors ran a second PCR of 7 to 11 cycles using a sample-barcoded 5' primer and a J-beta primer mix. TCRdb analysed the 5' RACE reads with MiXCR anew, one entry per CDR3 protein. The sample gives 720,000 or so distinct CDR3 sequences, roughly 41% of which show up once; around 32% is in the top ten. The material sequenced was blood. The receptor source for this set is a man older than 75 in good health.

The chain employs TRBV20-1 and TRBJ2-1; tentative D call: TRBD1 (5 bases). The CDR3 totals 16 residues. Per germline, CDR1 DFQATT and CDR2 SNEGSKA (reference sequence). V was trimmed by 1 base and J by 2 bases, leaving 15 bases between them. CDR3 DNA: TGCAGTGCTAGAGGGGAAGACAGTTTCCCCTACAATGAGCAGTTCTTC. Its protein product is CSARGEDSFPYNEQFF.

This clonotype was seen ten or more times. In DNA, the CDR3 is TGCGCCAGCAGCCCCCGTTTAGCGGGGGCCACAGATACGCAGTATTTT. Translated, it gives CASSPRLAGATDTQYF. V usage is TRBV4-3 and J usage is TRBJ2-3; TRBD2 agrees at 9 bases. Per the germline V gene, CDR1 is LGHNA and CDR2 is YSLEER. Trimming at V came to 4 bases and at J to 2 bases, leaving 7 bases not matched to a gene. The CDR3 covers 16 residues.

This clonotype was observed a few times. This chain joins TRBV5-1 and TRBJ2-7, with TRBD2 matching 7 bases. Germline V gives CDR1 SGHRS, CDR2 YFSETQ. V was pared by 4 bases and J by 2 bases, with 9 bases of the junction left unmatched. The CDR3 runs 15 residues. DNA of the CDR3: TGCGCCAGCAGCAGCGGGACCCTAAATCCCTACGAGCAGTACTTC. Its protein product is CASSSGTLNPYEQYF.

The rearrangement joins TRBV7-8 to TRBJ2-1, with unresolved D. The DNA matches TRBJ2-7 better at its end, which makes the J call doubtful. The CDR3 sequence is 15 residues long. Germline V gives CDR1 SGHVS, CDR2 FQNEAQ. CDR3 DNA: TGTGCCAGCAGCTTAGACCGGTACTCCTACAATGAGCAGTACTTC. Translated: CASSLDRYSYNEQYF.

V and J are TRBV4-3 and TRBJ2-2, with D maybe TRBD2 (6 bases). The length of the CDR3 is 14 residues. Germline CDR1 and CDR2: LGHNA and YSLEER. Trimming shortened V by 1 base and J by 5 bases, and 8 bases separated the two germline ends. This CDR3 reads CASSQVAGTGELFF. The CDR3 nucleotides are TGCGCCAGCAGCCAAGTCGCGGGGACCGGGGAGCTGTTTTTT.

The chain is built from TRBV4-3 and TRBJ2-2; D unresolved. V was shortened by 2 bases and J by 4 bases, with 17 bases between the two germline ends. The CDR3 length is 17 residues. Germline V gene lookup returns CDR1 LGHNA and CDR2 YSLEER. CDR3 nucleotide sequence: TGCGCCAGCAGCCAATTAGGACCGGATACTCTCACCGGGGAGCTGTTTTTT. Encoded protein: CASSQLGPDTLTGELFF.

This clonotype has a single count. V is TRBV4-3 and J is TRBJ1-6, with D hard to call. The germline V gene has CDR1 LGHNA and CDR2 YSLEER. V lost 1 base, J lost 9 bases, and 10 bases lay in between. The CDR3 sequence is 14 residues long. The chain's CDR3 is CASSQVYGSSPLHF. The CDR3 nucleotides read TGCGCCAGCAGCCAAGTATATGGTAGTTCACCCCTCCACTTT.

The sample holds a few counts of this clonotype. The chain joins TRBV12-3 or TRBV12-4 to TRBJ2-4, with 9 bases fitting TRBD2. V lost 5 bases to trimming and J lost 0 bases; unmatched junction nucleotides: 8. The CDR3 loop spans 17 amino acids. The chain's CDR3 is CASSLGRGGVAKNIQYF. In DNA form, the CDR3 reads TGTGCCAGCAGTCTTGGGCGGGGGGGGGTAGCCAAAAACATTCAGTACTTC.

This clonotype was seen a handful of times. The chain recombines TRBV7-2 with TRBJ2-1, with TRBD2 matching 9 bases. From germline, CDR1 is SGHTA and CDR2 FQGNSA. After removal of 3 bases from V and 10 bases from J, the junction contained 10 bases not matched to a gene. The CDR3 has 15 residues. This CDR3 reads CASSFGGAGGIEQFF. The CDR3 bases are TGTGCCAGCAGCTTTGGAGGAGCGGGGGGCATAGAGCAGTTCTTC.